The 3 T cell receptor beta chains below were found in one sample sequenced in a study of blood T cell repertoires in COVID-19. Generated by immunoSEQ multiplex PCR, the TCRdb table keeps only in-frame clones and is missing some. Here the sample spans around 68,000 clones, around nine tenths being singletons. The sequenced sample was peripheral blood. The receptor set was obtained from a human donor in a cohort sampled during active COVID-19.

The chain carries TRBV19 and TRBJ1-1, with unresolved D. The germline V gene has CDR1 LNHDA and CDR2 SQIVND (reference sequence). The length of the CDR3 is 14 residues. The V end lost 5 bases, the J end lost 1 base, and 11 bases lay between the germline ends. CDR3 amino acids: CASSWAGRNTEAFF. The DNA for the CDR3 is TGTGCCAGTAGTTGGGCAGGTCGGAACACTGAAGCTTTCTTT.

V gene TRBV4-1 combines with J gene TRBJ2-5; D not certain. V gave up 8 bases and J gave up 4 bases, with 14 bases separating them. CDR1 is MGHRA, CDR2 YSYEKL, per germline. CDR3 length: 13 residues. The CDR3: CASATGWRETQYF. In DNA form, the CDR3 reads TGCGCCAGCGCCACCGGGTGGAGAGAGACCCAGTACTTC.

J is TRBJ1-2 and V is TRBV27; TRBD1 might be the D (5 bases). The CDR3 totals 13 residues. Trimming removed 6 bases from V and 3 bases from J, with 11 bases in between. Germline V gene sequence: CDR1 MNHEY, CDR2 SMNVEV (reference sequence). This chain's CDR3 is CASSGGTYYGYTF. Written as DNA, the CDR3 is TGTGCCAGCAGCGGCGGGACGTACTATGGCTACACCTTC.